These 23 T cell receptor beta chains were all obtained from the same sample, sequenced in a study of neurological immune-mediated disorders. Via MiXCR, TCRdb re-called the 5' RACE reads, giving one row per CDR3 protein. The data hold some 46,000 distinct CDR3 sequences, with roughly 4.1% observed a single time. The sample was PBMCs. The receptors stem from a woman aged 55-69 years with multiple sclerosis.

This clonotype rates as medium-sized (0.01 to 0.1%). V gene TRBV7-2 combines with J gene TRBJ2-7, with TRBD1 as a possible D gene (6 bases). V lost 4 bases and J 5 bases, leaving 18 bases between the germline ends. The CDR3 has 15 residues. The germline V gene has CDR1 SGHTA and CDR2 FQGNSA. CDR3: CASSSFGQNSDEQYF. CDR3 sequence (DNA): TGTGCCAGCAGCTCATTCGGACAGAACAGCGACGAGCAGTACTTC.

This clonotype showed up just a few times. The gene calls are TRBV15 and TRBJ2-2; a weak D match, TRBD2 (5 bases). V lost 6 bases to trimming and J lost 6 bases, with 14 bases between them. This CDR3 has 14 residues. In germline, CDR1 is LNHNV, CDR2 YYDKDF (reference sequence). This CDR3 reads CATRRAPDAGELFF. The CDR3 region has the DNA TGTGCCACCAGGAGGGCTCCCGATGCCGGGGAGCTGTTTTTT.

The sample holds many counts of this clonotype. The CDR3 here is CSARGLPSRDTQYF. The DNA for the CDR3 is TGCAGTGCTAGGGGACTACCTTCCCGAGATACGCAGTATTTT. This chain uses TRBV20-1 with TRBJ2-3, with 7 bases identical to TRBD2. Germline trimming cut 3 bases from V and 5 bases from J; bases unmatched to any gene: 8. CDR1 and CDR2 (germline): DFQATT, SNEGSKA (reference sequence). The CDR3 covers 14 residues.

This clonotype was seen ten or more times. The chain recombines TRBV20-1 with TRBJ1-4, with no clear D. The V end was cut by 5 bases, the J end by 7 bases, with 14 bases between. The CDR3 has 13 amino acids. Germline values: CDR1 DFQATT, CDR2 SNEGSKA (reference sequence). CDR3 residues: CSAGAASSEKLFF. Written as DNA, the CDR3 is TGCAGTGCTGGCGCAGCTTCTTCTGAAAAACTGTTTTTT.

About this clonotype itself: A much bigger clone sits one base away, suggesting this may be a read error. The CDR3 sequence is CASSLAAGAGDRPQHF. The CDR3 DNA reads as TGTGCCAGCAGCTTAGCGGCGGGGGCAGGGGATCGGCCCCAGCATTTT. The V gene is TRBV7-8, the J gene TRBJ1-5; D may be TRBD1 (6 bases). Germline V gives CDR1 SGHVS, CDR2 FQNEAQ. Trimming removed 0 bases at V and 9 bases at J, with 18 bases between. The CDR3 has 16 amino acids.

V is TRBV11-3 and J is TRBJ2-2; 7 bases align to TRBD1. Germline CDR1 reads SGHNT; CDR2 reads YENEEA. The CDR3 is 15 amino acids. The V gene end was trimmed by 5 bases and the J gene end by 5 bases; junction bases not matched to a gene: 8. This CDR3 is CASSVGTARTGELFF. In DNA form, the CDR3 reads TGTGCCAGCAGCGTCGGGACAGCCAGGACCGGGGAGCTGTTTTTT.

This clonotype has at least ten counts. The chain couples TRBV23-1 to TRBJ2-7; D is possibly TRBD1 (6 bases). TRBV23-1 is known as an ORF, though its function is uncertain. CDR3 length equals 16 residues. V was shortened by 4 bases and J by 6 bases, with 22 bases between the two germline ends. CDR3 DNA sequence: TGCGCCAGCAGTCCCACGGTCCGGGACATGGGTCCCGAGCAGTACTTC. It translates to CASSPTVRDMGPEQYF.

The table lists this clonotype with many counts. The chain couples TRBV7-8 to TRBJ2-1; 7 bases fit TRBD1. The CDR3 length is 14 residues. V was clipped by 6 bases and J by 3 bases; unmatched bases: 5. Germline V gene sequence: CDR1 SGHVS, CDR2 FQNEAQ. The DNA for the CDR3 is TGTGCCAGCAGTTACCGGACAGGCTACAATGAGCAGTTCTTC. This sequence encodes CASSYRTGYNEQFF. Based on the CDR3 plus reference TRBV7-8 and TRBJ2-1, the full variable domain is GAGVSQSPRYKVAKRGQDVALRCDPISGHVSLFWYQQALGQGPEFLTYFQNEAQLDKSGLPSDRFFAERPEGSVSTLKIQRTQQEDSAVYLCASSYRTGYNEQFFGPGTRLTVL.

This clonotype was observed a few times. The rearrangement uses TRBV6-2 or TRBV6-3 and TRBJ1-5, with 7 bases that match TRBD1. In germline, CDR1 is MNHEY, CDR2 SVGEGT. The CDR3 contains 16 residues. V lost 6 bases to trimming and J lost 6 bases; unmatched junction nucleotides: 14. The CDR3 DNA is TGTGCCAGCAGGTACGGGTACAGGGGAAGGGGTCAGCCCCAGCATTTT. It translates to CASRYGYRGRGQPQHF.

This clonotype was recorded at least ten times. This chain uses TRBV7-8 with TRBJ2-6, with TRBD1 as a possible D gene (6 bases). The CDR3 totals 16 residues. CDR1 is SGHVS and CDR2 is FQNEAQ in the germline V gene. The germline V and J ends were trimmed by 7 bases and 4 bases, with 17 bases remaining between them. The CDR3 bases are TGTGCCAGCACTTGGTACAGGGCGTCGGGGGCCAACGTCCTGACTTTC. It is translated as CASTWYRASGANVLTF.

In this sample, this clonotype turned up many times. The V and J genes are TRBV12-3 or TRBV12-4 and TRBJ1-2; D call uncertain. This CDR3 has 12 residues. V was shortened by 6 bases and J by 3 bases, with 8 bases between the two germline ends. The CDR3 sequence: CASSRTDYGYTF. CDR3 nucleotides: TGTGCCAGCAGCAGGACGGACTATGGCTACACCTTC.

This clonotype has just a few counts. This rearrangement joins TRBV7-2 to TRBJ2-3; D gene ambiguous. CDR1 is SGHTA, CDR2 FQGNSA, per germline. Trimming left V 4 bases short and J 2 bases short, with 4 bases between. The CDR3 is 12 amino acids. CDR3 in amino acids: CASSSFTDTQYF. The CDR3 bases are TGTGCCAGCAGCTCTTTCACAGATACGCAGTATTTT.

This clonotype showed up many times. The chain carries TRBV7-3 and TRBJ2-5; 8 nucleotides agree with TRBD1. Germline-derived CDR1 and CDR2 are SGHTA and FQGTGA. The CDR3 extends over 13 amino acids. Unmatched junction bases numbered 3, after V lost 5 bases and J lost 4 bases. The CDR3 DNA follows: TGTGCCAGCAGCATAGGACAGGGAGAGACCCAGTACTTC. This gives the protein CASSIGQGETQYF.

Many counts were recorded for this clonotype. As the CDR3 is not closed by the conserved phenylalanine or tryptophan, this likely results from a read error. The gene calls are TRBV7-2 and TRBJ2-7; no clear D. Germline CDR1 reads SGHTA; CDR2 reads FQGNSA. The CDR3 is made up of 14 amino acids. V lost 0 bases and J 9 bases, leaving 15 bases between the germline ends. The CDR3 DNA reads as TGTGCCAGCAGCTTAGCGCCTGACCAAGGCGTGCAGTACTGC. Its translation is CASSLAPDQGVQYC.

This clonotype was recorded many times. The CDR3 region is CASSYGQGGAFF. CDR3 nucleotide sequence: TGCGCCAGCAGCTATGGGCAGGGAGGAGCTTTCTTT. V usage is TRBV5-1 and J usage is TRBJ1-1, with D perhaps matching TRBD1 (5 bases). Germline V gene lookup returns CDR1 SGHRS and CDR2 YFSETQ. The CDR3 length is 12 residues. V dropped 3 bases and J dropped 10 bases, with 13 bases sitting between them.

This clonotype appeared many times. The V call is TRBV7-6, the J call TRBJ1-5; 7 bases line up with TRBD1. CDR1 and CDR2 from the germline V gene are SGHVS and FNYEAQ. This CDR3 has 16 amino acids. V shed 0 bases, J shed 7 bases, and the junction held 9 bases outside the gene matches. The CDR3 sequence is CASSLANKGGRQPQHF. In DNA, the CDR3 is TGTGCCAGCAGCTTAGCGAATAAAGGGGGCCGCCAGCCCCAGCATTTT.

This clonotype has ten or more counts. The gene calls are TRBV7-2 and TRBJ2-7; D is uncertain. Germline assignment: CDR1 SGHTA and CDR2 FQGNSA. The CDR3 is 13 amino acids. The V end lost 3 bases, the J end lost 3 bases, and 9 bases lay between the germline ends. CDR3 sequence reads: CASSFNNDYEQYV. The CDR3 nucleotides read TGTGCCAGCAGCTTTAACAACGACTACGAGCAGTACGTC.

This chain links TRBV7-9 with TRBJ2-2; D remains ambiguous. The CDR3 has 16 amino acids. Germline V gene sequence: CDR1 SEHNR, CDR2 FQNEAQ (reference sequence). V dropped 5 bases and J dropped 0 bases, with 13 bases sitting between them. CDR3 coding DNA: TGTGCCAGCAGCACTATTCTCACCGCGAACACCGGGGAGCTGTTTTTT. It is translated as CASSTILTANTGELFF. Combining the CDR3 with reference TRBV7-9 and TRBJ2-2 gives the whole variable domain DTGVSQNPRHKITKRGQNVTFRCDPISEHNRLYWYRQTLGQGPEFLTYFQNEAQLEKSRLLSDRFSAERPKGSFSTLEIQRTEQGDSAMYLCASSTILTANTGELFFGEGSRLTVL.

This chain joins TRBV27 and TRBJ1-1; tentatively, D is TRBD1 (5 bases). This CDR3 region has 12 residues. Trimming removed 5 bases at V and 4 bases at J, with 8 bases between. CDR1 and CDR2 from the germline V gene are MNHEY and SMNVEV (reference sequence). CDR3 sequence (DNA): TGTGCCAGCAGTCCAGACAGCACTGAAGCTTTCTTT. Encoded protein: CASSPDSTEAFF.

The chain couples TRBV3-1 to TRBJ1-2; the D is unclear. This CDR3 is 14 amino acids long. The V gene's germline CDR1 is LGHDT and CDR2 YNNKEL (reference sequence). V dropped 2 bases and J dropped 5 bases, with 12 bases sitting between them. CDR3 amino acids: CASSQLAPLYGYTF. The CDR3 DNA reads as TGTGCCAGCAGCCAACTGGCCCCCTTATATGGCTACACCTTC. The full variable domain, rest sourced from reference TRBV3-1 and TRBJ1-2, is DTAVSQTPKYLVTQMGNDKSIKCEQNLGHDTMYWYKQDSKKFLKIMFSYNNKELIINETVPNRFSPKSPDKAHLNLHINSLELGDSAVYFCASSQLAPLYGYTFGSGTRLTVV.

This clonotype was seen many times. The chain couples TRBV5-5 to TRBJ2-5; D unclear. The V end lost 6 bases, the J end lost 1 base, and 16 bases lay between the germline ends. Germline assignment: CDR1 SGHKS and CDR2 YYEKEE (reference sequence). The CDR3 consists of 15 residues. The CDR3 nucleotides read TGTGCCAGCAACCCTATCCGACTGCCCCAAGAGACCCAGTACTTC. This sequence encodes CASNPIRLPQETQYF.

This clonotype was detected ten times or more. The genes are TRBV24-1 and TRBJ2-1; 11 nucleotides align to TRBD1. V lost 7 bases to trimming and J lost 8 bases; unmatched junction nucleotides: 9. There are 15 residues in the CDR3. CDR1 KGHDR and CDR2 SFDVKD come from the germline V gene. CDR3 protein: CATSARDRGFDEQFF. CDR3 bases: TGTGCCACCAGCGCCAGGGACAGGGGGTTCGATGAGCAGTTCTTC.

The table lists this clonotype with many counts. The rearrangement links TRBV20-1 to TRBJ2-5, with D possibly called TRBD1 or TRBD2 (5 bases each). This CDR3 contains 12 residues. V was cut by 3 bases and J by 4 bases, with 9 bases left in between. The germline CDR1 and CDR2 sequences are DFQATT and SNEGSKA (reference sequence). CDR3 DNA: TGCAGTGCTAGTTATGGGGGAGAGACCCAGTACTTC. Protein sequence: CSASYGGETQYF.